Listed here are 28 T cell receptor beta chains from one sample, sequenced in a study of CD8+CD57+ T cells in acquired aplastic anemia. CD8+CD57+ cell expansion, shown by flow cytometry, had occurred in the patients selected for sequencing. The template used for profiling TCR beta VDJ and CDR3 was genomic DNA. MiXCR, run by TCRdb on the reads, gives a single entry per CDR3 protein. The table has some 160,000 distinct CDR3 sequences, roughly 48% seen once. Specimen: sorted CD4+, CD8+, or CD8+CD57+ T cells (not recorded which) from PBMCs. The source is a human donor with aplastic anemia.

By its share, this clonotype is medium-sized. J is TRBJ2-7 and V is TRBV29-1; D might be TRBD2 (5 bases). Germline CDR1 is SQVTM and CDR2 is ANQGSEA. Trimming took 4 bases from V and 7 from J, leaving 14 bases between them. The CDR3 is 12 residues long. CDR3 DNA sequence: TGCAGCGTTGTCGGGGTCGACCGGGAGCAGTACTTC. Translating it yields CSVVGVDREQYF.

This rearrangement joins TRBV24-1 to TRBJ2-3; D might be TRBD1 or TRBD2, each matching 5 bases. This CDR3 contains 16 residues. The germline CDR1 and CDR2 sequences are KGHDR and SFDVKD. The germline V and J ends were trimmed by 4 bases and 9 bases, with 22 bases remaining between them. CDR3 in amino acids: CATSESGTGKIDTQYF. The CDR3 nucleotides read TGTGCCACCAGTGAATCCGGGACCGGGAAGATAGACACGCAGTATTTT.

This clonotype occurred many times. The junction does not match germline at one end; this may be a read error. This chain links TRBV7-7 with TRBJ2-2, with D perhaps matching TRBD1 (5 bases). Germline CDR1 is SSHAT and CDR2 is FNYEAQ (reference sequence). This CDR3 spans 13 amino acids. The CDR3 region has the DNA TGTGCTAGCAGCTTAGAACAGGTCGGGGAGCTGTTTTTT. This sequence encodes CASSLEQVGELFF.

The rearrangement joins TRBV11-2 to TRBJ1-1; maybe TRBD1 (6 bases). The CDR3 has 17 amino acids. V was shortened by 1 base and J by 5 bases, with 20 bases between the two germline ends. Germline values: CDR1 SGHAT, CDR2 FQNNGV. The CDR3, as DNA: TGTGCCAGCAGCTTAGGGAGGGGTACGGGGGCGAGGACTGAAGCTTTCTTT. Its protein product is CASSLGRGTGARTEAFF. Variable domain in full (rest from reference TRBV11-2 and TRBJ1-1): EAGVAQSPRYKIIEKRQSVAFWCNPISGHATLYWYQQILGQGPKLLIQFQNNGVVDDSQLPKDRFSAERLKGVDSTLKIQPAKLEDSAVYLCASSLGRGTGARTEAFFGQGTRLTVV.

There are many counts of this clonotype. V usage is TRBV29-1 and J usage is TRBJ2-7; D gene unclear. This CDR3 spans 14 amino acids. Looked up from germline, CDR1 is SQVTM and CDR2 is ANQGSEA. Trimming removed 6 bases at V and 0 bases at J, with 15 bases between. The CDR3 protein is CSVVGDKGSYEQYF. CDR3 DNA sequence: TGCAGCGTGGTGGGCGATAAGGGCTCCTACGAGCAGTACTTC.

In its sample, this clonotype was seen a few times. In DNA, the CDR3 is TGTGCCAGCAGTTTCTTAGCGACCCAGCCGAACAATGAGCAGTTCTTC. This codes for CASSFLATQPNNEQFF. The chain recombines TRBV12-3 or TRBV12-4 with TRBJ2-1, with D tentatively TRBD2 (5 bases). The CDR3 is made up of 16 amino acids. Trimming cost V 3 bases and J 5 bases, with 17 bases left between them.

The V gene is TRBV15, the J gene TRBJ1-5; D uncertain. V lost 0 bases, J lost 0 bases, and 12 bases lay in between. Germline V gene lookup returns CDR1 LNHNV and CDR2 YYDKDF (reference sequence). The CDR3 contains 17 residues. The CDR3 spells CATSRDTEGHSNQPQHF. The CDR3 nucleotides are TGTGCCACCAGCAGAGATACAGAAGGTCATAGCAATCAGCCCCAGCATTTT.

This clonotype was seen just once. The chain couples TRBV7-8 to TRBJ2-3, with unresolved D. This CDR3 spans 12 amino acids. Per germline, CDR1 SGHVS and CDR2 FQNEAQ. Trimming removed 1 base at V and 6 bases at J, with 5 bases between. CDR3 sequence (DNA): TGTGCCAGCAGCTTAGAGTTGGATACGCAGTATTTT. This codes for CASSLELDTQYF.

The chain has TRBV10-1 and TRBJ2-3; 9 bases line up with TRBD2. The CDR3 sequence is 15 residues long. Germline CDR1 is WNHNN and CDR2 is SYGVQD (reference sequence). The trim removed 2 bases at V and 0 bases at J, leaving 0 bases unmatched. The CDR3 DNA follows: TGCGCCAGCAGTGAGACTAGCGGGAGCACAGATACGCAGTATTTT. This codes for CASSETSGSTDTQYF.

This clonotype appeared once. This sequence may be a read error, since a much larger clone differs from it by one base. The chain links TRBV12-3 or TRBV12-4 to TRBJ2-2; D possibly corresponds to TRBD1 (5 bases). The V end lost 9 bases, the J end lost 6 bases, and 14 bases lay between the germline ends. The CDR3 loop spans 13 amino acids. CDR3 DNA sequence: TGTGCCAGTTTGGGGCGGCGCGCCGGGGAGCTGTTTTTT. Its protein is CASLGRRAGELFF.

This clonotype was seen once. The chain links TRBV11-2 to TRBJ2-3; D not resolved. From germline, CDR1 is SGHAT and CDR2 FQNNGV. V was shortened by 3 bases and J by 0 bases, with 10 bases between the two germline ends. The CDR3 contains 15 residues. The CDR3 loop reads CASSLLPTSTDTQYF. CDR3 in DNA: TGTGCCAGCAGCTTGCTTCCTACTAGCACAGATACGCAGTATTTT.

This chain joins TRBV5-1 and TRBJ2-7; TRBD1 aligns across 7 bases. The CDR3 has 14 residues. The trim removed 0 bases at V and 1 base at J, leaving 1 base unmatched. Germline V gene data show CDR1 as SGHRS and CDR2 as YFSETQ. The DNA of the CDR3 is TGCGCCAGCAGCTTGGAGGGACAGTCCTACGAGCAGTACTTC. Translating gives CASSLEGQSYEQYF.

The V call is TRBV7-9, the J call TRBJ2-1; D is ambiguous. The CDR3 is 13 amino acids. The germline V gene has CDR1 SEHNR and CDR2 FQNEAQ (reference sequence). The germline V and J ends were trimmed by 5 bases and 5 bases, with 10 bases remaining between them. This CDR3 reads CASSRVIDNEQFF. The CDR3 DNA follows: TGTGCCAGCAGCCGAGTGATAGACAATGAGCAGTTCTTC.

This clonotype came up a few times. The chain's CDR3 is CASSSTSGRAIGDNEQFF. In DNA form, the CDR3 reads TGCGCCAGCAGCTCCACTAGCGGGAGGGCCATTGGGGACAATGAGCAGTTCTTC. The V gene is TRBV5-1, the J gene TRBJ2-1, with 13 bases identical to TRBD2. The CDR3 is made up of 18 amino acids. CDR1 is SGHRS and CDR2 is YFSETQ in the germline V gene. The junction had 11 bases not matched to a gene; V was cut back by 3 bases and J by 5 bases.

This clonotype was seen ten or more times. J is TRBJ2-7 and V is TRBV5-4; 12 bases fit TRBD2. The CDR3 totals 15 residues. The germline CDR1 and CDR2 sequences are SGHNT and YYREEE (reference sequence). With 6 bases clipped from V and 2 bases from J, the junction kept 6 bases outside the gene matches. The CDR3 DNA reads TGTGCCAGCACCGACCGACTAGCGGGAGCCTACGAGCAGTACTTC. Translated, it gives CASTDRLAGAYEQYF. The whole variable domain, remainder taken from reference TRBV5-4 and TRBJ2-7, is ETGVTQSPTHLIKTRGQQVTLRCSSQSGHNTVSWYQQALGQGPQFIFQYYREEENGRGNFPPRFSGLQFPNYSSELNVNALELDDSALYLCASTDRLAGAYEQYFGPGTRLTVT.

With regard to this clonotype: A junction end diverges from the germline sequence, so it may reflect a read error. This chain uses TRBV6-2 or TRBV6-3 with TRBJ2-1; TRBD1 agrees at 8 bases. The germline gives CDR1 MNHEY, CDR2 SVGEGT. The CDR3 spans 12 residues. In nucleotides, the CDR3 is TGTGCCTGTAGACAGGGGTCCGGTGAGCAGTTATTC. Protein: CACRQGSGEQLF.

The chain couples TRBV10-3 to TRBJ2-7, with a tentative D call TRBD2 (5 bases). The CDR3 loop spans 15 amino acids. Germline-derived CDR1 and CDR2 are ENHRY and SYGVKD. Trimming removed 2 bases at V and 4 bases at J, with 15 bases between. CDR3 bases: TGTGCCATCAGTGAGGGCCGGAGGCCGTCTTACGAGCAGTACTTC. Translation gives CAISEGRRPSYEQYF.

V usage is TRBV19 and J usage is TRBJ1-6; the D gene is possibly TRBD1 (5 bases). CDR1 is LNHDA and CDR2 is SQIVND in the germline V gene (reference sequence). This CDR3 has 14 amino acids. The V and J ends lost 3 bases and 6 bases respectively, with 9 bases between them. The CDR3 coding sequence is TGTGCCAGTAGTATCAACAGGTCTAATTCACCCCTCCACTTT. This translates into CASSINRSNSPLHF.

V and J are TRBV7-2 and TRBJ2-7; D remains ambiguous. The CDR3 has 13 residues. CDR1 and CDR2 from the germline V gene are SGHTA and FQGNSA. Trimming shortened V by 1 base and J by 3 bases, and 7 bases separated the two germline ends. CDR3 residues: CASSLGAVYEQYF. The CDR3 coding sequence is TGTGCCAGCAGCTTAGGGGCAGTCTACGAGCAGTACTTC.

In the case of this clonotype: This sequence may be a read error, since a much larger clone differs from it by one base. This rearrangement joins TRBV6-1 to TRBJ2-7; the match to TRBD2 covers 7 bases. Germline V gives CDR1 MNHNS, CDR2 SASEGT. The junction had 7 bases not matched to a gene; V was cut back by 6 bases and J by 2 bases. CDR3 length: 14 amino acids. The CDR3, as DNA: TGTGCCAGCAGACGAATAGCGGGCCCCTACGAGCAGTACTTC. This codes for CASRRIAGPYEQYF.

Comments on this clonotype: This may come from a read error, since a much larger clone is one base off. This chain connects TRBV5-1 to TRBJ2-1; 8 bases fit TRBD2. With V trimmed by 5 bases and J by 12 bases, 25 bases remained unmatched. Germline CDR1 SGHRS, CDR2 YFSETQ. The CDR3 contains 18 residues. CDR3 loop: CASRFGGAGVYPMDVQFF. CDR3 sequence (DNA): TGCGCCAGCAGGTTCGGCGGAGCGGGAGTCTATCCAATGGATGTGCAGTTCTTC.

This clonotype was found many times. The chain recombines TRBV11-3 with TRBJ2-5; TRBD1 or TRBD2 may be the D gene (7 bases each). Per germline, CDR1 SGHNT and CDR2 YENEEA. The CDR3 length is 16 residues. V lost 2 bases and J 3 bases, leaving 16 bases between the germline ends. CDR3 DNA sequence: TGTGCCAGCAGCTTAAGGTCCCCAGGGGGGGAAGAGACCCAGTACTTC. Translating it yields CASSLRSPGGEETQYF.

A note on this clonotype: A junction end diverges from the germline sequence, so it may reflect a read error. V usage is TRBV10-3 and J usage is TRBJ2-3; 11 bases match TRBD2. The CDR3 spans 17 residues. Germline V CDR1 and CDR2: ENHRY, SYGVKD. The CDR3 loop is CAISESKLAGGTDTHYF. CDR3 DNA: TGTGCCATCAGTGAGTCTAAGCTAGCGGGAGGCACAGATACGCACTATTTT.

Only a few counts were recorded for this clonotype. The chain combines TRBV11-2 with TRBJ2-3; TRBD2 might be the D (5 bases). Germline V gives CDR1 SGHAT, CDR2 FQNNGV. This CDR3 has 17 residues. The V end lost 0 bases, the J end lost 4 bases, and 17 bases lay between the germline ends. The chain's CDR3 is CASSLDRGIGGADTQYF. Here the CDR3 DNA reads TGTGCCAGCAGCTTAGATAGAGGGATCGGTGGTGCAGATACGCAGTATTTT.

This clonotype was seen repeatedly, ten times or more. V usage is TRBV9 and J usage is TRBJ2-7; 8 positions agree with TRBD2. This CDR3 spans 14 amino acids. After removal of 0 bases from V and 5 bases from J, the junction contained 4 bases not matched to a gene. Germline V gene lookup returns CDR1 SGDLS and CDR2 YYNGEE. CDR3 region: CASSVDWTSNEQYF. In DNA form, the CDR3 reads TGTGCCAGCAGCGTAGATTGGACTAGCAACGAGCAGTACTTC. Full variable domain (missing parts from reference TRBV9 and TRBJ2-7): DSGVTQTPKHLITATGQRVTLRCSPRSGDLSVYWYQQSLDQGLQFLIQYYNGEERAKGNILERFSAQQFPDLHSELNLSSLELGDSALYFCASSVDWTSNEQYFGPGTRLTVT.

This chain connects TRBV24-1 to TRBJ2-1; D ambiguous. V dropped 4 bases and J dropped 9 bases, with 12 bases sitting between them. The CDR3 sequence is 13 residues long. CDR1 is KGHDR and CDR2 is SFDVKD in the germline V gene. In nucleotides, the CDR3 is TGTGCCACCAGTGACCCGACCCAAGGTGAGCAGTTCTTC. This encodes CATSDPTQGEQFF.

Worth noting for this clonotype: Since no conserved phenylalanine or tryptophan closes the CDR3, a read error is the likely cause. The limits of the CDR3 on the DNA are not certain, so only TCRdb's listed CDR3 is given. This rearrangement joins TRBV5-1 to TRBJ2-7; the table names TRBD1, a call not compared with the DNA. Germline CDR1 and CDR2: SGHRS and YFSETQ. Termini included, the CDR3 measures 10 amino acids. CDR3 protein: CASSLSFGPG.

The rearrangement links TRBV27 to TRBJ2-1; 12 nucleotides agree with TRBD2. In germline, CDR1 is MNHEY, CDR2 SMNVEV (reference sequence). This CDR3 has 19 amino acids. V dropped 4 bases and J dropped 9; count of bases not matched to a gene: 19. The CDR3 here is CASSSLVGGLAGGPGEQFF. CDR3 sequence (DNA): TGTGCCAGCAGTTCCCTGGTGGGGGGGCTAGCGGGAGGGCCGGGTGAGCAGTTCTTC.